These T cell receptor beta chains were read from a single sample in a study of T cell responses to AZD1222 COVID-19 vaccine. Sequencing used immunoSEQ multiplex PCR; TCRdb keeps in-frame clones, though not all of them. The sample has just over 150,000 clones, 90% seen once. The sequenced sample was peripheral blood, obtained on day 0 of AZD1222 vaccination. The receptor source for this set is an adult in good health. CDR3s include the opening cysteine and the closing phenylalanine or tryptophan. Each record gives: D gene, clone size, J gene, CDR3 length, V gene, CDR3 DNA, CDR3 protein. The D gene is left open where the match is weak. A row's size may be missing; if present it is once, few, many or a size class.

D: -
size: -
J: TRBJ1-2
length: 13
V: TRBV6-5
DNA: TGTGCCAGCAGTTACTCGGGGGGGTATGGCTACACCTTC
CDR3: CASSYSGGYGYTF

D: TRBD2
size: -
J: TRBJ2-1
length: 18
V: TRBV7-9
DNA: TGTGCCAGCAAGGAACGAATCGGGAGGGCCTTTCCCTACAATGAGCAGTTCTTC
CDR3: CASKERIGRAFPYNEQFF

D: TRBD2
size: -
J: TRBJ2-3
length: 16
V: TRBV5-4
DNA: TGTGCCAGCAGCCGGCGGAGCGGGAGGGCCACAGATACGCAGTATTTT
CDR3: CASSRRSGRATDTQYF

D: TRBD1
size: few
J: TRBJ1-1
length: 13
V: TRBV29-1
DNA: TGCAGCGTTCCGGGACAGGGGGCTTTGGGAGCTTTCTTT
CDR3: CSVPGQGALGAFF

D: -
size: -
J: TRBJ1-1
length: 15
V: TRBV19
DNA: TGTGCCAGTAGTATAGAGGAGCATATGAACACTGAAGCTTTCTTT
CDR3: CASSIEEHMNTEAFF

D: TRBD2
size: -
J: TRBJ2-1
length: 15
V: TRBV28
DNA: TGTGCCAGCAGTTTTTTCCTAGCGGGAGTAAATGAGCAGTTCTTC
CDR3: CASSFFLAGVNEQFF

D: -
size: -
J: TRBJ2-7
length: 16
V: TRBV6-5
DNA: TGTGCCAGCAGTTACCCCCGAGGAAAGGGGGACTACGAGCAGTACTTC
CDR3: CASSYPRGKGDYEQYF

D: TRBD1
size: -
J: TRBJ2-7
length: 11
V: TRBV29-1
DNA: TGCAGCGTTCTAGGACAGGGCGAGCAGTACTTC
CDR3: CSVLGQGEQYF

D: -
size: -
J: TRBJ2-7
length: 13
V: TRBV25-1
DNA: TGTGCCAGCAGTTTACAGGGAACCTACGAGCAGTACTTC
CDR3: CASSLQGTYEQYF

D: -
size: -
J: TRBJ2-7
length: 12
V: TRBV2
DNA: TGTGCCAGCGCCGGCTCGTCCCACGAGCAGTACTTC
CDR3: CASAGSSHEQYF

D: -
size: once
J: TRBJ1-2
length: 13
V: TRBV6-5
DNA: TGTGCCAGCAGAGTTGCAGGACATTGGCCCTACACCTTC
CDR3: CASRVAGHWPYTF

D: TRBD2
size: -
J: TRBJ2-1
length: 15
V: TRBV7-9
DNA: TGTGCCAGCAGCCCGGGACTAGCAAGGGACAATGAGCAGTTCTTC
CDR3: CASSPGLARDNEQFF

D: TRBD2
size: -
J: TRBJ2-2
length: 18
V: TRBV3-1/TRBV3-2
DNA: TGTGCCAGCAGCCTTTACGGACCTAGCGGGGGGAACACCGGGGAGCTGTTTTTT
CDR3: CASSLYGPSGGNTGELFF

D: TRBD2
size: once
J: TRBJ2-7
length: 16
V: TRBV6-2/TRBV6-3
DNA: TGTGCCAGCAGTTATTCCACGAGCGGGAGTACCCACGAGCAGTACTTC
CDR3: CASSYSTSGSTHEQYF

D: -
size: -
J: TRBJ2-7
length: 11
V: TRBV12-3/TRBV12-4
DNA: TGTGCCAGCAGCCGACGTTACGAGCAGTACTTC
CDR3: CASSRRYEQYF

D: -
size: -
J: TRBJ1-2
length: 15
V: TRBV9
DNA: TGTGCCAGCAGCGTAAGTGGCAGTCCTAACTATGGCTACACCTTC
CDR3: CASSVSGSPNYGYTF

D: TRBD1
size: -
J: TRBJ1-6
length: 15
V: TRBV5-1
DNA: TGCGCCAGCAGCTTAGGACAGGGGACAAATTCACCCCTCCACTTT
CDR3: CASSLGQGTNSPLHF

D: -
size: -
J: TRBJ2-7
length: 15
V: TRBV4-2
DNA: TGTGCCAGCAGCCAAGATTTGGCGGAACCCTACGAGCAGTACTTC
CDR3: CASSQDLAEPYEQYF

D: -
size: once
J: TRBJ1-2
length: 15
V: TRBV7-2
DNA: TGTGCCAGCAGCCCTAATCGACTCGCCCTCCTGGGCTACACCTTC
CDR3: CASSPNRLALLGYTF

D: TRBD1
size: -
J: TRBJ1-2
length: 16
V: TRBV9
DNA: TGTGCCAGCAGCGTAGGAGGAGGGGGACAGGGGAATGGCTACACCTTC
CDR3: CASSVGGGGQGNGYTF

D: -
size: once
J: TRBJ2-2
length: 14
V: TRBV6-2/TRBV6-3
DNA: TGTGCCAGCAGTCTTTTCCAGGGGACCGGGGAGCTGTTTTTT
CDR3: CASSLFQGTGELFF

D: -
size: -
J: TRBJ1-2
length: 13
V: TRBV3-1/TRBV3-2
DNA: TGTGCCAGCAGCCGGGACGCGAACTATGGCTACACCTTC
CDR3: CASSRDANYGYTF

D: TRBD2
size: -
J: TRBJ2-7
length: 15
V: TRBV14
DNA: TGTGCCAGCAGCCCATGGACTAGCGGGATGTACGAGCAGTACTTC
CDR3: CASSPWTSGMYEQYF

D: TRBD2
size: -
J: TRBJ2-3
length: 16
V: TRBV19
DNA: TGTGCCAGTACCTTTAGCGGGGCGGCGGGCACAGATACGCAGTATTTT
CDR3: CASTFSGAAGTDTQYF

D: -
size: -
J: TRBJ2-3
length: 13
V: TRBV14
DNA: TGTGCCAGCAGCCAAGATCACTACCAGCCGCAGTATTTT
CDR3: CASSQDHYQPQYF

D: -
size: once
J: TRBJ2-1
length: 15
V: TRBV5-1
DNA: TGCGCCAGCAGCTTAGGATCTGGCTCCTACAATGAGCAGTTCTTC
CDR3: CASSLGSGSYNEQFF

D: -
size: -
J: TRBJ2-5
length: 14
V: TRBV5-1
DNA: TGCGCCAGCAGCTTGGGCCACTTCGGGGAGACCCAGTACTTC
CDR3: CASSLGHFGETQYF

D: TRBD1
size: once
J: TRBJ1-2
length: 15
V: TRBV27
DNA: TGTGCCAGCAGTTTATTGAGGGACAGGGCTTATGGCTACACCTTC
CDR3: CASSLLRDRAYGYTF

D: TRBD2
size: -
J: TRBJ2-3
length: 16
V: TRBV5-4
DNA: TGTGCCAGCAGCTCGGGACTAGCGGCGTTCACAGATACGCAGTATTTT
CDR3: CASSSGLAAFTDTQYF

D: -
size: -
J: TRBJ2-7
length: 16
V: TRBV28
DNA: TGTGCCAGCAGACCCGGCGTGGAGGGCTTACGCTACGAGCAGTACTTC
CDR3: CASRPGVEGLRYEQYF

D: -
size: few
J: TRBJ1-1
length: 15
V: TRBV4-3
DNA: TGCGCCAGCAGCCAAGGAGCCGGAGGGAACACTGAAGCTTTCTTT
CDR3: CASSQGAGGNTEAFF

D: TRBD1
size: -
J: TRBJ2-5
length: 15
V: TRBV7-7
DNA: TGTGCTAGCAGCGCGGACAGGGGGACTATGGAGACCCAGTACTTC
CDR3: CASSADRGTMETQYF